This TCR beta chain was sequenced for a study of blood T cell repertoires in COVID-19. At the level of the study: Acute and convalescent COVID-19 samples came from the United States, Italy and Spain. In each case, the material was cDNA or gDNA derived from T cells, B-cell-depleted T cells, or PBMCs.

Sequencing used immunoSEQ multiplex PCR; TCRdb keeps in-frame clones, though not all of them. The sample includes 60,000 to 85,000 clones, around 80% seen only once; the top ten take 12%. This CDR3 has 16 residues. V was clipped by 0 bases and J by 5 bases; unmatched bases: 6. CDR1 and CDR2 from the germline V gene are SGHRS and YFSETQ. This chain uses TRBV5-1 with TRBJ2-2; TRBD2 aligns across 8 bases. The sequenced sample consisted of peripheral blood. The clonotype originates from a human donor in a cohort sampled during active COVID-19. CDR3 protein: CASSLVSGGHTGELFF. The DNA for the CDR3 is TGCGCCAGCAGCTTGGTCTCGGGGGGGCATACCGGGGAGCTGTTTTTT.